Given below is one T cell receptor (beta chain) in context. This may come from a read error, since a much larger clone is one base off. The CDR3 has 14 amino acids. Germline values: CDR1 SGHAT, CDR2 FQNNGV. The record originates from a study of metastatic and nonmetastatic thyroid tumors. Study-level background: Repertoires of blood and of tissue (tumor or nodule) from malignant and benign thyroid patients were compared.

There were no patients who had received any treatment before thyroid surgery. TCRdb recomputed clones from the PCR reads via MiXCR. Here the sample spans over 40,000 clones, 20% to 25% being singletons. Sequencing was performed on blood. The sequence was obtained from a male donor with papillary thyroid cancer or a benign thyroid nodule (not recorded which). Some clones in this sample may be carry-over from other donors' samples. This rearrangement joins TRBV11-2 to TRBJ2-5; tentatively, D is TRBD2 (5 bases). The CDR3 reads CASSLAPGKETQCF. CDR3 DNA sequence: TGTGCCAGCAGCTTAGCTCCCGGGAAAGAGACCCAGTGCTTC.